This T cell receptor beta chain came from a study of cytomegalovirus exposure and HLA in healthy donors. Overall study: The platform used for the roughly 130 validation repertoires matched that of the roughly 630 first-cohort repertoires, a later analysis reported. Study-level results: Overall, roughly 160 TCR beta chains were annotated as cytomegalovirus-associated. In a later analysis, first-cohort TCR clusters were found to tend to co-occur in the 100 to 150 validation repertoires. Most TCR sequences were rare, but some public TCRs occurred in many donors.

Notes on this clone: Its matching antigen is unknown.

Germline V gene lookup returns CDR1 MDHEN and CDR2 SYDVKM. This CDR3 region has 15 residues. V shed 2 bases and J 5 bases; nucleotides not matched to a gene: 4. Clones were read by immunoSEQ multiplex PCR, and TCRdb kept only the in-frame ones, dropping some. This sample has 140,000 or so clones, with just under 90% found just once. This chain joins TRBV28 and TRBJ2-2, with 8 positions matching TRBD2. The clonotype was recovered from a woman aged 30 to 39 in good health and CMV-seropositive. Sequencing used PBMCs. The CDR3 sequence: CASSLAGGRTGELFF. The CDR3 region has the DNA TGTGCCAGCAGTTTAGCGGGGGGTAGAACCGGGGAGCTGTTTTTT.